Below, 14 T cell receptor beta chains from the same sample are listed, as sequenced in a study of cytomegalovirus exposure and HLA in healthy donors. 60 Vbeta and 13 Jbeta primers were used in PCR. The table came from immunoSEQ multiplex PCR; TCRdb's copy has only in-frame clones and leaves some out. The table includes approximately 72,000 clones, 65% to 70% detected once. The sequenced material came from PBMCs. The receptors were gathered from a man aged 40-50 years in good health and CMV-seropositive.

The sample holds a few counts of this clone. The chain links TRBV18 to TRBJ1-4; perhaps TRBD1 as D (6 bases). CDR1 is KGHSH and CDR2 is LQKENI in the germline V gene. V was pared by 1 base and J by 2 bases, with 8 bases between. The CDR3 totals 15 residues. The CDR3 here is CASSPLTGTNEKLFF. CDR3 bases: TGTGCCAGCTCACCACTGACAGGCACTAATGAAAAACTGTTTTTT. The variable domain in full, with the rest retrieved from reference TRBV18 and TRBJ1-4, is NAGVMQNPRHLVRRRGQEARLRCSPMKGHSHVYWYRQLPEEGLKFMVYLQKENIIDESGMPKERFSAEFPKEGPSILRIQQVVRGDSAAYFCASSPLTGTNEKLFFGSGTQLSVL.

The chain carries TRBV10-3 and TRBJ1-2; 11 bases align to TRBD1. Trimming removed 0 bases from V and 4 bases from J; junction bases left unmatched: 4. The CDR3 sequence is 16 residues long. Germline V gene lookup returns CDR1 ENHRY and CDR2 SYGVKD. As DNA, the CDR3 is TGTGCCATCAGTGAGTCCCGGGACAGGGGGATCTATGGCTACACCTTC. This codes for CAISESRDRGIYGYTF.

This clone has more than one count but fewer than ten. This CDR3 is CASSNPAAGVGDQPQHF. In nucleotides, the CDR3 is TGTGCCAGCAGTAACCCAGCTGCAGGGGTGGGGGATCAGCCCCAGCATTTT. The V gene is TRBV28, the J gene TRBJ1-5; a weak D match, TRBD1 (6 bases). CDR3 length: 17 residues. Germline V gene lookup returns CDR1 MDHEN and CDR2 SYDVKM. Trimming left V 5 bases short and J 5 bases short, with 22 bases between.

The V gene is TRBV6-1, the J gene TRBJ1-1; 9 bases map to TRBD1. Trimming cost V 6 bases and J 4 bases; bases outside gene matches: 3. The germline V gene has CDR1 MNHNS and CDR2 SASEGT. The CDR3 is made up of 13 amino acids. The CDR3 is CASRKQGATEAFF. The CDR3 DNA follows: TGTGCCAGCAGAAAACAGGGGGCCACTGAAGCTTTCTTT.

This clone came up a few times. This rearrangement joins TRBV9 to TRBJ2-3, with D possibly being TRBD2 (5 bases). This CDR3 has 16 residues. The V gene's germline CDR1 is SGDLS and CDR2 YYNGEE. V lost 4 bases and J lost 6, with 21 bases in between. CDR3 in amino acids: CASSPGLNPGLDTQYF. In DNA form, the CDR3 reads TGTGCCAGCAGCCCCGGACTGAACCCAGGATTGGATACGCAGTATTTT. The entire variable domain, with the rest obtained from reference TRBV9 and TRBJ2-3, is as follows: DSGVTQTPKHLITATGQRVTLRCSPRSGDLSVYWYQQSLDQGLQFLIQYYNGEERAKGNILERFSAQQFPDLHSELNLSSLELGDSALYFCASSPGLNPGLDTQYFGPGTRLTVL.

This chain connects TRBV5-1 to TRBJ2-7; 10 positions agree with TRBD1. After removal of 7 bases from V and 5 bases from J, the junction contained 3 bases not matched to a gene. This CDR3 has 12 residues. Germline-derived CDR1 and CDR2 are SGHRS and YFSETQ. CDR3 nucleotide sequence: TGCGCCAGCGGGGACAGGGGTCACGAGCAGTACTTC. Its translation is CASGDRGHEQYF.

The chain uses TRBV4-1 and TRBJ2-7; D call uncertain. Looked up from germline, CDR1 is MGHRA and CDR2 is YSYEKL. The CDR3 runs to 17 residues. V was trimmed by 0 bases and J by 4 bases, leaving 19 bases between them. The chain's CDR3 is CASSQDRSPGASYEQYF. The CDR3 DNA follows: TGCGCCAGCAGCCAAGATAGGTCTCCCGGAGCCTCATACGAGCAGTACTTC.

The chain carries TRBV7-3 and TRBJ2-7, with 8 nucleotides matching TRBD1. CDR3 size: 12 residues. Germline V gene data show CDR1 as SGHTA and CDR2 as FQGTGA. V lost 5 bases to trimming and J lost 6 bases; unmatched junction nucleotides: 3. The CDR3 protein is CASSPTGVEQYF. CDR3 nucleotide sequence: TGTGCCAGCAGCCCGACAGGGGTCGAGCAGTACTTC.

This CDR3 reads CASSFPQSGDTGELFF. The CDR3 coding sequence is TGTGCCAGCAGCTTCCCCCAATCAGGGGACACCGGGGAGCTGTTTTTT. The V and J genes are TRBV7-3 and TRBJ2-2; D may be TRBD1 (6 bases). The CDR3 is 16 residues long. The V end lost 3 bases, the J end lost 3 bases, and 14 bases lay between the germline ends. Germline V gene data show CDR1 as SGHTA and CDR2 as FQGTGA.

The chain carries TRBV5-1 and TRBJ2-1, with D possibly TRBD2 on 6 matching bases. Trimming cost V 4 bases and J 5 bases, with 16 bases left between them. The germline V gene has CDR1 SGHRS and CDR2 YFSETQ. The CDR3 runs 15 residues. CDR3 nucleotides: TGCGCCAGCAGCCCCACCGGGACTCATAACAATGAGCAGTTCTTC. It translates to CASSPTGTHNNEQFF.

V is TRBV4-1 and J is TRBJ1-6, with D uncertain. The CDR3 loop spans 17 amino acids. Trimming took off 0 bases at V and 3 bases at J, with 12 bases between the two ends. Germline-derived CDR1 and CDR2 are MGHRA and YSYEKL. CDR3 protein: CASSQDLSGLYNSPLHF. For the CDR3, the DNA is TGCGCCAGCAGCCAAGATCTATCAGGCCTCTATAATTCACCCCTCCACTTT.

This clone was found a few times. The chain has TRBV2 and TRBJ1-1; D is unresolved. Trimming removed 5 bases at V and 3 bases at J, with 19 bases between. The germline gives CDR1 SNHLY, CDR2 FYNNEI. The CDR3 loop spans 16 amino acids. The CDR3 region is CASSTSWRGFDTEAFF. CDR3 coding DNA: TGTGCCAGCAGTACCTCATGGCGAGGGTTCGACACTGAAGCTTTCTTT.

This chain connects TRBV27 to TRBJ2-2, with 7 positions matching TRBD2. V gave up 3 bases and J gave up 2 bases; unmatched junction bases: 6. Per the germline V gene, CDR1 is MNHEY and CDR2 is SMNVEV (reference sequence). This CDR3 has 16 amino acids. CDR3 amino acids: CASSFFSSGNTGELFF. CDR3 nucleotides: TGTGCCAGCAGTTTCTTTTCTAGCGGAAACACCGGGGAGCTGTTTTTT.

The chain employs TRBV6-1 and TRBJ2-7; 8 bases match TRBD1. Looked up from germline, CDR1 is MNHNS and CDR2 is SASEGT. The CDR3 covers 13 residues. Trimming cost V 8 bases and J 4 bases; bases outside gene matches: 7. CDR3 DNA sequence: TGTGCCAGCCTATCCGGGACAGGTTACGAGCAGTACTTC. Translation gives CASLSGTGYEQYF.